The sequence of this TCR beta chain was determined in a study of CD4 T cells in relation to SARS-CoV-2 and coronaviruses. Overall study: ViraFEST: approximately ten-day antigen culture of PBMCs, then TCR beta CDR3 sequencing. Controls used an HIV-1 Nef peptide pool or no peptide.

The CDR3 consists of 15 residues. With 2 bases removed from V and 4 bases from J, the gap between germline ends came to 13 bases. CDR1 KGHDR and CDR2 SFDVKD come from the germline V gene. Libraries were prepared by immunoSEQ multiplex PCR; TCRdb keeps only in-frame clonotypes and omits some of them. The sample records tens of thousands of clones, under 85% being singletons. The unexposed donors gave CD4+ T cells in about 2011-2019, prior to COVID-19. After about ten days of culture, CD4+ T cells were isolated. To note about this clone: Its matching antigen is unknown.

This chain connects TRBV24-1 to TRBJ1-2, with a tentative D call TRBD1 (5 bases). The clonotype was recovered from a human donor in good health. The sample was CD4+ T cells from PBMCs, cultured in vitro. The CDR3 is CATSDSGPPGYGYTF. CDR3 nucleotide sequence: TGTGCCACCAGTGATTCGGGGCCGCCCGGCTATGGCTACACCTTC.